This TCR beta chain was observed in a study of blood T cell repertoires in COVID-19. Study-wide context: COVID-19 samples collected from the United States, Italy and Spain covered acute and convalescent phases.

Clones were read by immunoSEQ multiplex PCR, and TCRdb kept only the in-frame ones, dropping some. The sample holds around 240,000 clones, more than 75% seen once. V was clipped by 4 bases and J by 3 bases, with 11 bases between them. The germline V gene encodes CDR1 WNHNN and CDR2 SYGVQD (reference sequence). This CDR3 has 14 residues. This TCR came from a woman in her 30s who had recovered from COVID-19. The sample taken for sequencing was peripheral blood. The chain couples TRBV10-1 to TRBJ2-3; maybe TRBD1 (5 bases). CDR3 in DNA: TGCGCCAGCAGTGGGACAAGCCCGACAGATACGCAGTATTTT. This encodes CASSGTSPTDTQYF.